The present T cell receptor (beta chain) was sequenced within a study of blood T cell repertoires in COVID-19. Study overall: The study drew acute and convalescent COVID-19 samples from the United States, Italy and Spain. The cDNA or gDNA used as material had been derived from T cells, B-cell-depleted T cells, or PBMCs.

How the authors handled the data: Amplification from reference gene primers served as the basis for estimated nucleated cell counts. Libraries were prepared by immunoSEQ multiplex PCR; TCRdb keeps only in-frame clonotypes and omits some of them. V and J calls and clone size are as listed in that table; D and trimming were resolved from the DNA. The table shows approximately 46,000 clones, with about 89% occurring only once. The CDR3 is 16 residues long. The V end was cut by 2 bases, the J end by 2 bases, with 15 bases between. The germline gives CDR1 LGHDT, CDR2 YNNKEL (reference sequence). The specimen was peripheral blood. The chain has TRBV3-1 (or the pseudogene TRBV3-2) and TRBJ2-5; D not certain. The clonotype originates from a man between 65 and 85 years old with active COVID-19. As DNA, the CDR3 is TGTGCCAGCAGCCAAAGAGACACTGGAAGACAAGAGACCCAGTACTTC. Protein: CASSQRDTGRQETQYF.